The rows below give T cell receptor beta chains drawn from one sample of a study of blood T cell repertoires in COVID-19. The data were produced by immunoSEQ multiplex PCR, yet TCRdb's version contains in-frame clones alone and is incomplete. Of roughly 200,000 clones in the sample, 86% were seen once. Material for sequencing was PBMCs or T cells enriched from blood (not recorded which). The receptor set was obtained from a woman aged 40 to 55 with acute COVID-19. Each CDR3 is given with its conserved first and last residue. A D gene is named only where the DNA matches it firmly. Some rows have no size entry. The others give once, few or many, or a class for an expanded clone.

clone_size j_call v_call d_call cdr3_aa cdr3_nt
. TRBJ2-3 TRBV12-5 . CASDFTGTDTQYF TGTGCTAGTGACTTTACAGGAACAGATACGCAGTATTTT
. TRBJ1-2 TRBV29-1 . CSVVRGADGYTF TGCAGCGTTGTTCGGGGGGCGGATGGCTACACCTTC
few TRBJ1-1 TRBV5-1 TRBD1 CASSLGRSTGGTEAFF TGCGCCAGCAGCTTGGGAAGGTCGACAGGGGGGACTGAAGCTTTCTTT
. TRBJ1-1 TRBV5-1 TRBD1 CASSSGQGIFNTEAFF TGCGCCAGCAGCTCAGGACAGGGAATCTTTAACACTGAAGCTTTCTTT
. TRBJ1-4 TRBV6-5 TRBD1 CASSRDRGDEKLFF TGTGCCAGCAGCCGGGACAGGGGTGATGAAAAACTGTTTTTT
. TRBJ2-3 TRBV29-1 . CSVEGQITDTQYF TGCAGCGTTGAAGGACAGATCACAGATACGCAGTATTTT
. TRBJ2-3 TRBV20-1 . CSASRWGGQFADTQYF TGCAGTGCTAGTAGGTGGGGGGGCCAGTTTGCAGATACGCAGTATTTT
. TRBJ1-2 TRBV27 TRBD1 CASRGQPIDGYTF TGTGCCAGCAGGGGACAGCCGATAGATGGCTACACCTTC
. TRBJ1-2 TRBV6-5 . CASRRVYGYTF TGTGCCAGCAGGAGGGTCTATGGCTACACCTTC
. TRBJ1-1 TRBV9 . CASATGDTEAFF TGTGCCAGCGCTACGGGGGACACTGAAGCTTTCTTT
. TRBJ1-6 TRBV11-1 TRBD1 CASSIRTGGASPLHF TGTGCCAGCAGCATCAGGACAGGGGGCGCCTCACCCCTCCACTTT